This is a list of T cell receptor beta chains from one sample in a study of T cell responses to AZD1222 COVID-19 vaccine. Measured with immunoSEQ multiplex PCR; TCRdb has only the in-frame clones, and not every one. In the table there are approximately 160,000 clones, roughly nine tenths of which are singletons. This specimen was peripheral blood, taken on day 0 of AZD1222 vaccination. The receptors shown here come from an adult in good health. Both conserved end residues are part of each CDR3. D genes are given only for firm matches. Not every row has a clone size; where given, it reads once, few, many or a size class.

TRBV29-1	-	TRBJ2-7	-	TGCAGCGCCGTCCGCAGCTTTTCCTACGAGCAGTACTTC	CSAVRSFSYEQYF
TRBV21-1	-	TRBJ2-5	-	TGTGCCAGCAGCAAAGCAGCAGGGACCCAGCCTCAAGAGACCCAGTACTTC	CASSKAAGTQPQETQYF
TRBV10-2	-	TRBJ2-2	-	TGCGCCAGCAGTGAAAATGGGGGCACCGGGGAGCTGTTTTTT	CASSENGGTGELFF
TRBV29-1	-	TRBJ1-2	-	TGCAGCGTCCACAGGGAGGCAGGAGGCTACACCTTC	CSVHREAGGYTF
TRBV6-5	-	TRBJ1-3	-	TGTGCCAGCAAAGGCTCCGGGGGAAACACCATATATTTT	CASKGSGGNTIYF
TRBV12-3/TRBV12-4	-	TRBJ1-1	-	TGTGCCAGCAGCTATGACAGTGAAGCTTTCTTT	CASSYDSEAFF
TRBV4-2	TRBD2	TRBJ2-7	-	TGTGCCAGCAGCCAAGATGGCGGAGAGGTAGCGGGTTCCTACGAGCAGTACTTC	CASSQDGGEVAGSYEQYF
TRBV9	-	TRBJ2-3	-	TGTGCCAGCAGCGTCGTTCAGGGGGGAACCGATACGCAGTATTTT	CASSVVQGGTDTQYF
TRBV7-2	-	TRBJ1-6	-	TGTGCCAGCAGCTTAGGGTCGGGTTCGTGGTCCTATAATTCACCCCTCCACTTT	CASSLGSGSWSYNSPLHF
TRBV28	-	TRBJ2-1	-	TGTGCCAGCAGTTTGCAGCGGGTGTATGGTAATGAGCAGTTCTTC	CASSLQRVYGNEQFF
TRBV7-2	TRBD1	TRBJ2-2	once	TGTGCCAGCACCTTCGGACAGGGGATTCCCGGGGAGCTGTTTTTT	CASTFGQGIPGELFF
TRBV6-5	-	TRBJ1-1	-	TGTGCCAGCAGTCAGACCTTGGGCACTGAAGCTTTCTTT	CASSQTLGTEAFF
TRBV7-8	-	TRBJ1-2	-	TGTGCCAGCAGCTTAGCCGCGGGTCAGTATGGCTACACCTTC	CASSLAAGQYGYTF
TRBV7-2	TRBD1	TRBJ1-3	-	TGTGCCAGCAGCACCTTCCGGGACAGTGGAAACACCATATATTTT	CASSTFRDSGNTIYF
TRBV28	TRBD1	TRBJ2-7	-	TGTGCCAGCAACCGAAGAGGGACAGGGGGATTCTACGAGCAGTACTTC	CASNRRGTGGFYEQYF
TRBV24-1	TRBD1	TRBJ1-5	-	TGTGCCACCCAAACAGGGGATAGCAATCAGCCCCAGCATTTT	CATQTGDSNQPQHF
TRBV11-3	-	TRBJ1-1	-	TGTGCCAGCAGCTTAGAGCGGGGCTGGGACACTGAAGCTTTCTTT	CASSLERGWDTEAFF
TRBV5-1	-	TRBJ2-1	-	TGCGCCAGCGGGTCTCAGGAATTCGGGCAGTTCTTC	CASGSQEFGQFF
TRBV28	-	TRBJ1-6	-	TGTGCCAGCCGTTCCAGGGGTGTTGGCAATTCACCCCTCCACTTT	CASRSRGVGNSPLHF
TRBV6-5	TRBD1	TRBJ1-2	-	TGTGCCAGCAGTATGGACAGGGACGACTATGGCTACACCTTC	CASSMDRDDYGYTF
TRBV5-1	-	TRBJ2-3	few	TGCGCCAGCAGCTTTTCTCCTAGCCCAGATACGCAGTATTTT	CASSFSPSPDTQYF
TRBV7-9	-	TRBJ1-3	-	TGTGCCAGCAGCTTAGAGGGGTGGGCTAAACTGGATTTC	CASSLEGWAKLDF
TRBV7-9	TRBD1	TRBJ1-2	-	TGTGCCAGCAGCTCCCGGACAGGGTACTTTGGCTACACCTTC	CASSSRTGYFGYTF
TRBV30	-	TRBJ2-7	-	TGTGCCTGGAGTTTCTGGGCGTCGAGCTCCTACGAGCAGTACTTC	CAWSFWASSSYEQYF
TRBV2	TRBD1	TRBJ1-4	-	TGTGCCAGCAGTGCCGGGACAGGGGGCTTCAGGAATGAAAAACTGTTTTTT	CASSAGTGGFRNEKLFF
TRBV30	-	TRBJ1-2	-	TGTGCCTGGAGTGTACAGGAAAACATCTATGGCTACACCTTC	CAWSVQENIYGYTF
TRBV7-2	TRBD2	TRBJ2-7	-	TGTGCCAGCAGCCCACAGACTAGCGGGTTCGGGGGGGAGCAGTACTTC	CASSPQTSGFGGEQYF
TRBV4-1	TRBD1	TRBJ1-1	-	TGCGCCAGCAGCTGGGACAGGGGGATAGGCACTGAAGCTTTCTTT	CASSWDRGIGTEAFF
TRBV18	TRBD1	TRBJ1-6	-	TGTGCCAGCTCACCAGATTCGACAGGGCACTCACCCCTCCACTTT	CASSPDSTGHSPLHF
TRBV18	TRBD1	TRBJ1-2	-	TGTGCCAGCTCAAACCGGGACAGGGGAAATAACTATGGCTACACCTTC	CASSNRDRGNNYGYTF
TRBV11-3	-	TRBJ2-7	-	TGTGCCAGCAGCCTTCGGGCAGGGGTCGGGGACAACGAGCAGTACTTC	CASSLRAGVGDNEQYF
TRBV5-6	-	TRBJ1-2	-	TGTGCCAGCAGCTTGGTGGGGGCAGGTGGCTATGGCTACACCTTC	CASSLVGAGGYGYTF
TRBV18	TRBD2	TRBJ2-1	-	TGTGCCAGCTCACCACCCGGGACTAGCGACTCCTACAATGAGCAGTTCTTC	CASSPPGTSDSYNEQFF
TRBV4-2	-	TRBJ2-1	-	TGTGCCAGCAGCTCGAAGACTTTATACAATGAGCAGTTCTTC	CASSSKTLYNEQFF
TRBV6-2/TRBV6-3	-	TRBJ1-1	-	TGTGCCAGCAGTATAGGAGGGGGCACTGAAGCTTTCTTT	CASSIGGGTEAFF
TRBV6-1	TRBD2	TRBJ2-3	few	TGTGCCAGCAGTGAGTCCTTAGCGGGGGGGCTGGCAGATACGCAGTATTTT	CASSESLAGGLADTQYF
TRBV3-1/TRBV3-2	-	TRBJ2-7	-	TGTGCCAGCAGTCGGACCTACTACGAGCAGTACTTC	CASSRTYYEQYF
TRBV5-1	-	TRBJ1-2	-	TGCGCCAGCAGCTCCGCATCTACAGGACATATAAACTATGGCTACACCTTC	CASSSASTGHINYGYTF
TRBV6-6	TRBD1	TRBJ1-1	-	TGTGCCAGCAGCGCTATGACAGGGTTGAACACTGAAGCTTTCTTT	CASSAMTGLNTEAFF
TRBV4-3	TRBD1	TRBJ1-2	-	TGCGCCAGCAGACTTCGGGACAGTCCCCATGGCTACACCTTC	CASRLRDSPHGYTF
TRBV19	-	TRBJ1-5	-	TGTGCCAGTAGTACCTACCAGGTTAATCAGCCCCAGCATTTT	CASSTYQVNQPQHF
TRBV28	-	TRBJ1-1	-	TGTGCCAGCAGTTTATACAGGAACACTGAAGCTTTCTTT	CASSLYRNTEAFF
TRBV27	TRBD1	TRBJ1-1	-	TGTGCCAGCAGTTCCCCTGGACAGGGGAGAACTGAAGCTTTCTTT	CASSSPGQGRTEAFF
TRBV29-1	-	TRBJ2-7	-	TGCAGCCGGGACTCGGGGGCCGAGCAGTACTTC	CSRDSGAEQYF
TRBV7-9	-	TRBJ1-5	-	TGTGCCAGCAGCTCGACAGATAGCAATCAGCCCCAGCATTTT	CASSSTDSNQPQHF
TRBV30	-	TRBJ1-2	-	TGTGCCTCGAACCCGGGACATTATGGCTACACCTTC	CASNPGHYGYTF
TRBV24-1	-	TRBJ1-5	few	TGTGCCACCAGTGATTTGCACAGGGACAATCAGCCCCAGCATTTT	CATSDLHRDNQPQHF
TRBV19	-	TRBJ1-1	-	TGTGCCAGTAGTATTTACACTGAAGCTTTCTTT	CASSIYTEAFF
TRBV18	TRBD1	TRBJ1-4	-	TGTGCCAGCTCACCGGGACAGGGAGCCTCGGCTAATGAAAAACTGTTTTTT	CASSPGQGASANEKLFF
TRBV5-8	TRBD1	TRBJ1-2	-	TGTGCCAGCAGCTTAAGACAGGGGGGAAACTATGGCTACACCTTC	CASSLRQGGNYGYTF
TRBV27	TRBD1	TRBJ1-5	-	TGTGCCAGCAGTTACGGCAGGGGGCAGCCCCAGCATTTT	CASSYGRGQPQHF
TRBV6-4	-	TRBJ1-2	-	TGTGCCAGCCTTCTAAAAAACCGTGGCTACACCTTC	CASLLKNRGYTF
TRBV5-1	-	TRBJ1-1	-	TGCGCCAGCACCGGGGGGAACACTGAAGCTTTCTTT	CASTGGNTEAFF
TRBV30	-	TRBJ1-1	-	TGTGCCTGGGGGGGGGCTGGTGAAGCTTTCTTT	CAWGGAGEAFF
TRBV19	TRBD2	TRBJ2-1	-	TGTGCCAGTAGTGCGGGGGGGACATTCAATGAGCAGTTCTTC	CASSAGGTFNEQFF
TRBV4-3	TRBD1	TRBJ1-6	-	TGCGCCAGCAGCCAAGAAGGGCCGGGACAGGGGGTTTCACCCCTCCACTTT	CASSQEGPGQGVSPLHF
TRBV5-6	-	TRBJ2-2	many	TGTGCCAGCAGCTTGCAGGTCCTTATAACCGGGGAGCTGTTTTTT	CASSLQVLITGELFF
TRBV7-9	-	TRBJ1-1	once	TGTGCCAGCAGCCGTCCCCCGGGGACTGAAGCTTTCTTT	CASSRPPGTEAFF
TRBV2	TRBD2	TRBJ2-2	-	TGTGCCAGCAGCTCGGGACTAGCGAACACCGGGGAGCTGTTTTTT	CASSSGLANTGELFF